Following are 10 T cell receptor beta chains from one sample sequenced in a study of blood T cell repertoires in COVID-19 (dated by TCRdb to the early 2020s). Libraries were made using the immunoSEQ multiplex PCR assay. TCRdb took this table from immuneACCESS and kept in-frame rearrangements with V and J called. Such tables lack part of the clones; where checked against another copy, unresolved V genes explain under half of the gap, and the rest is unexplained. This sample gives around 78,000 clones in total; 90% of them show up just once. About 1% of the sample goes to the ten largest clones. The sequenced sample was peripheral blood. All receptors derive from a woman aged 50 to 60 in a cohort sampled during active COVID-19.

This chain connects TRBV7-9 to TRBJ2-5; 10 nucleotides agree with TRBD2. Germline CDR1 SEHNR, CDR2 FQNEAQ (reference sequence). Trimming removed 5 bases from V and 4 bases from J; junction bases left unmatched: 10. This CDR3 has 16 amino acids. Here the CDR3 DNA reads TGTGCCAGCAGCCCGCTAGCGGGGGCGGAAGGAGAGACCCAGTACTTC. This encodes CASSPLAGAEGETQYF.

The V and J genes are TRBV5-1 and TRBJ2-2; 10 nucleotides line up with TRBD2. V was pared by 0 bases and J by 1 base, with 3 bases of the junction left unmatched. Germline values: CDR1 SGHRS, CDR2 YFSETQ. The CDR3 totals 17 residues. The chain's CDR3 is CASSLGLAGVNTGELFF. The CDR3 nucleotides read TGCGCCAGCAGCTTGGGTCTAGCGGGAGTGAACACCGGGGAGCTGTTTTTT.

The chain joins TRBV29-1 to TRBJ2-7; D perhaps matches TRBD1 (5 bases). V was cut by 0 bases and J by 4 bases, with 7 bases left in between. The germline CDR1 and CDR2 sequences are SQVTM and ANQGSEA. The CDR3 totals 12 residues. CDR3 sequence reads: CSVEDKGYEQYF. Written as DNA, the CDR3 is TGCAGCGTTGAAGATAAGGGGTACGAGCAGTACTTC.

CDR3 DNA: TGTGCCAGCAGTCCCGGAGGGGGAGGGTCACCCCTCCACTTT. This translates into CASSPGGGGSPLHF. J is TRBJ1-6 and V is TRBV6-5, with D perhaps TRBD1 (6 bases). Trimming took 5 bases from V and 10 from J, leaving 15 bases between them. Germline CDR1 reads MNHEY; CDR2 reads SVGAGI. The CDR3 is 14 residues long.

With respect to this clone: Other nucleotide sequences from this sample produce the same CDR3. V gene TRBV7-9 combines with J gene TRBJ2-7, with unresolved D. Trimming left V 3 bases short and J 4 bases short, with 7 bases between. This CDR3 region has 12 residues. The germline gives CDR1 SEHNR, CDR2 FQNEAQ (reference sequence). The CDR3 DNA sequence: TGTGCCAGCAGCTTGGGCACTTACGAGCAGTACTTC. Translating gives CASSLGTYEQYF.

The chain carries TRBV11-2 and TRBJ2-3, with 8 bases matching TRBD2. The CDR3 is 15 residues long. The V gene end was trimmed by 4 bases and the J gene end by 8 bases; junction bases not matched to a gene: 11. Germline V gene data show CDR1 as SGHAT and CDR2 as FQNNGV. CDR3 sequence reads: CASSSPGLGGVTQYF. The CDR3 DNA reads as TGTGCCAGCAGCTCACCGGGACTAGGGGGAGTTACGCAGTATTTT.

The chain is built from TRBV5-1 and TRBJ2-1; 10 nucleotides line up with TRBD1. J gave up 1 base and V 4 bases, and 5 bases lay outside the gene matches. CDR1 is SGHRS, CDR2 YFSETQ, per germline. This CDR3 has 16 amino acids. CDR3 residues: CASSRRTGGSYNEQFF. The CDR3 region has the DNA TGCGCCAGCAGCCGTCGGACAGGGGGGTCCTACAATGAGCAGTTCTTC.

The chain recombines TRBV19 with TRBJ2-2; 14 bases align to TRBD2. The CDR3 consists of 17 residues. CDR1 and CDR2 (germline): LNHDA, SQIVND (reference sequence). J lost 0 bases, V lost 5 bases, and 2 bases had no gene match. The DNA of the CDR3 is TGTGCCAGTAGTCGACTAGCGGGAGGGGCGAACACCGGGGAGCTGTTTTTT. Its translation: CASSRLAGGANTGELFF.

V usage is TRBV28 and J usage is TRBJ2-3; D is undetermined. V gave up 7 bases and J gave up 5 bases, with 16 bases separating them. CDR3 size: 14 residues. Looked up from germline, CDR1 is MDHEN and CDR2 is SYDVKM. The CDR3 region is CASTLSFAGDTQYF. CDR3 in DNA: TGTGCCAGCACCCTCTCTTTCGCAGGAGATACGCAGTATTTT.

For the CDR3, the DNA is TGTGCCAGCCAGGGGGGTAACACCGGGGAGCTGTTTTTT. Protein sequence: CASQGGNTGELFF. The V and J genes are TRBV6-6 and TRBJ2-2, with D perhaps TRBD1 (7 bases). The CDR3 covers 13 residues. V gave up 8 bases and J gave up 2 bases, with 9 bases separating them. Germline lookup yields CDR1 MNHNY and CDR2 SVGAGI (reference sequence).